This T cell receptor beta chain was sequenced for a study of blood T cell repertoires in COVID-19. Study as a whole: Samples came from the United States, Italy and Spain, spanning acute and convalescent COVID-19. In each case, the material was cDNA or gDNA derived from T cells, B-cell-depleted T cells, or PBMCs.

The table came from immunoSEQ multiplex PCR; TCRdb's copy has only in-frame clones and leaves some out. The sample records about 53,000 clones, roughly four fifths being singletons. CDR1 SNHLY and CDR2 FYNNEI come from the germline V gene. The V and J ends lost 1 base and 5 bases respectively, with 8 bases between them. CDR3 length equals 13 residues. V usage is TRBV2 and J usage is TRBJ2-5; D may be TRBD2 (6 bases). Sequenced: peripheral blood. The clonotype comes from a woman aged 55-70 years with acute or convalescent COVID-19. This chain's CDR3 is CASSEEAGETQYF. The CDR3 nucleotides read TGTGCCAGCAGTGAAGAGGCGGGGGAGACCCAGTACTTC.